This TCR beta chain originates from a study of STAT5B mutations in CD4+ large granular lymphocyte leukemia. Study background: The CDR3 'QG' motif was associated with a particular HLA allele among healthy donors.

Here immunoSEQ multiplex PCR was the method, and the copy in TCRdb shows in-frame clones only, minus some. The sample lists fewer than 35,000 clones; roughly 71% were seen once. This clone was seen a single time. One junction end disagrees with the germline gene, perhaps due to a read error. The CDR3 is 14 amino acids. Germline V CDR1 and CDR2: SGDLS, YYNGEE. The source of this sequence is a human donor in good health. Material for sequencing was CD4+ T cells from blood buffy coats. The chain is built from TRBV9 and TRBJ2-3; perhaps TRBD2 as D (5 bases). The CDR3 reads CASSPEAHTHTQYF. In DNA form, the CDR3 reads TGTGCCAGCAGCCCGGAGGCACACACACATACGCAGTATTTT.